This T cell receptor beta chain is drawn from a study of Graves' ophthalmopathy and Graves' hyperthyroidism. In its sample, this clonotype was seen many times. V lost 5 bases and J 7 bases, leaving 17 bases between the germline ends. Germline CDR1 and CDR2: MNHEY and SVGAGI. The CDR3 runs 14 residues. Amplifying from RNA transcripts, the study obtained TCR beta CDR3 regions. First-round RT-PCR with HTBI primers preceded a second-round multiplex PCR. MiXCR was run by TCRdb on the multiplex PCR reads, yielding one entry per CDR3 protein. The table has about 220,000 distinct CDR3 sequences, about 22% seen once. Orbital computed tomography, thyroid ultrasound, TRAb, serum thyroxine and clinical symptoms formed the basis of diagnosis.

This sequence was found in a woman aged 45-59 years with Graves' ophthalmopathy. The source material was peripheral blood. The chain is built from TRBV6-5 and TRBJ2-5, with a tentative D call TRBD1 (6 bases). CDR3 DNA: TGTGCCAGCAGTCCGGGACACCTAAGCGGGACCCAGTACTTC. Its translation: CASSPGHLSGTQYF.